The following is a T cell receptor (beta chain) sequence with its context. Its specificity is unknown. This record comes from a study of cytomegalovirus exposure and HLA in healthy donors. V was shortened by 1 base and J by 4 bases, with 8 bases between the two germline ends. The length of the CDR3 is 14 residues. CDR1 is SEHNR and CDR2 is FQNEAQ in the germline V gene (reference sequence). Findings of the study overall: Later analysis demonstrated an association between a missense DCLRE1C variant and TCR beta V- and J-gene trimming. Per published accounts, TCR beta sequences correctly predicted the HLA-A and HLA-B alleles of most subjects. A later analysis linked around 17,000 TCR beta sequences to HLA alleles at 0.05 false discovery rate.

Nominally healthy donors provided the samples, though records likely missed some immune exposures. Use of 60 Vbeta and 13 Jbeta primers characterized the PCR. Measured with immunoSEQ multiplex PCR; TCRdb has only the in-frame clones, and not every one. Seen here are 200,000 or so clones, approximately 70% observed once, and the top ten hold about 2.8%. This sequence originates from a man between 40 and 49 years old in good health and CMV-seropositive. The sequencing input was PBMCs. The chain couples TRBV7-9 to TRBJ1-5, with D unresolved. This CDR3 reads CASSLGAANQPQHF. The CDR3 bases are TGTGCCAGCAGCTTAGGGGCAGCAAATCAGCCCCAGCATTTT.